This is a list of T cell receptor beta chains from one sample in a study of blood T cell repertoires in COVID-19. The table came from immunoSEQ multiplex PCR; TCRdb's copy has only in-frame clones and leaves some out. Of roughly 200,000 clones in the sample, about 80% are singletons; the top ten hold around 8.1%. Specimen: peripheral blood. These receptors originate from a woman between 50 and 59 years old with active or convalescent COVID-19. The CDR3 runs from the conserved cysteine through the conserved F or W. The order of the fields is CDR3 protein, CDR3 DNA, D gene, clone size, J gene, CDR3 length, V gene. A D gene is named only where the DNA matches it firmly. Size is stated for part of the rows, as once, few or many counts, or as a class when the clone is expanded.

CDR3: CASSYWSSGGTDTQYF
DNA: TGTGCCAGCAGTTACTGGTCTAGCGGGGGCACAGATACGCAGTATTTT
D: TRBD2
size: .
J: TRBJ2-3
length: 16
V: TRBV6-5

CDR3: CASSHQGQGRTDTQYF
DNA: TGTGCCAGCAGCCACCAGGGACAGGGACGCACAGATACGCAGTATTTT
D: TRBD1
size: .
J: TRBJ2-3
length: 16
V: TRBV14

CDR3: CASTLQGDENTEAFF
DNA: TGTGCCAGCACCCTACAGGGGGATGAGAACACTGAAGCTTTCTTT
D: TRBD1
size: .
J: TRBJ1-1
length: 15
V: TRBV25-1

CDR3: CASSLGAASGANVLTF
DNA: TGCGCCAGCAGCTTGGGGGCCGCCTCTGGGGCCAACGTCCTGACTTTC
D: .
size: .
J: TRBJ2-6
length: 16
V: TRBV5-1

CDR3: CASSLTGETTNTQYF
DNA: TGCGCCAGCAGCCTGACAGGAGAAACCACAAATACGCAGTATTTT
D: .
size: .
J: TRBJ2-3
length: 15
V: TRBV5-1

CDR3: CASSLRTAQETQYF
DNA: TGTGCCAGCAGCTTAAGGACAGCCCAAGAGACCCAGTACTTC
D: .
size: .
J: TRBJ2-5
length: 14
V: TRBV7-9

CDR3: CASSQDPARGINEQFF
DNA: TGCGCCAGCAGCCAAGATCCAGCAAGAGGCATCAATGAGCAGTTCTTC
D: .
size: .
J: TRBJ2-1
length: 16
V: TRBV4-1

CDR3: CASAYSLSPLHF
DNA: TGTGCCAGCGCTTACAGCCTTTCACCCCTCCACTTT
D: .
size: once
J: TRBJ1-6
length: 12
V: TRBV2

CDR3: CASRDLSASYEQYF
DNA: TGTGCCAGCAGGGACTTGTCTGCCTCCTACGAGCAGTACTTC
D: .
size: .
J: TRBJ2-7
length: 14
V: TRBV2

CDR3: CASSPRGGYEQYF
DNA: TGTGCCAGCTCACCACGGGGAGGGTACGAGCAGTACTTC
D: TRBD2
size: .
J: TRBJ2-7
length: 13
V: TRBV18

CDR3: CASSQRTAEQFF
DNA: TGTGCCAGCAGCCAAAGGACTGCTGAGCAGTTCTTC
D: .
size: .
J: TRBJ2-1
length: 12
V: TRBV3-1/TRBV3-2

CDR3: CASNLPGLAGGAVEQYF
DNA: TGTGCCAGCAACCTCCCGGGACTAGCGGGGGGGGCGGTTGAGCAGTACTTC
D: TRBD2
size: .
J: TRBJ2-7
length: 17
V: TRBV28

CDR3: CASSRTAGGYTF
DNA: TGTGCCAGCAGTCGGACCGCGGGTGGCTACACCTTC
D: .
size: .
J: TRBJ1-2
length: 12
V: TRBV6-5

CDR3: CSVWDISGGAGAHTDTQYF
DNA: TGCAGCGTTTGGGACATTAGCGGGGGGGCCGGAGCCCACACAGATACGCAGTATTTT
D: TRBD2
size: .
J: TRBJ2-3
length: 19
V: TRBV29-1

CDR3: CASTTGNSPLHF
DNA: TGTGCCAGCACGACAGGAAATTCACCCCTCCACTTT
D: .
size: .
J: TRBJ1-6
length: 12
V: TRBV6-6

CDR3: CASSIGPTAYEQYF
DNA: TGTGCCAGTAGTATTGGTCCTACGGCCTACGAGCAGTACTTC
D: .
size: .
J: TRBJ2-7
length: 14
V: TRBV19